A selection of T cell receptor beta chains follows, all from one sample in a study of long-term antiretroviral therapy in people with HIV. Here immunoSEQ multiplex PCR was the method, and the copy in TCRdb shows in-frame clones only, minus some. The repertoire consists of around 21,000 clones, with 87% occurring once and the leading ten covering around 8%. The material was unsorted PBMCs, obtained 0.2 years before starting antiretroviral therapy. Receptors originate from a man between 18 and 35 years old with HIV. The CDR3 runs from the conserved cysteine through the conserved F or W. D genes are given only for firm matches. The size field is filled for only some rows; it gives once, few, many or a size class.

cdr3_aa cdr3_nt clone_size v_call d_call j_call cdr3_length
CASSVGPGSYEQYF TGTGCCAGCAGCGTGGGCCCCGGCTCCTACGAGCAGTACTTC NA TRBV9 NA TRBJ2-7 14
CASSQDDIQETQYF TGCGCCAGCAGCCAAGACGATATACAAGAGACCCAGTACTTC NA TRBV4-1 NA TRBJ2-5 14
CASSSTGLGYTF TGTGCCAGCAGTTCAACAGGGCTGGGCTACACCTTC NA TRBV6-1 NA TRBJ1-2 12
CASSDGGGAGETQYF TGTGCCAGCAGTGATGGGGGGGGCGCGGGGGAGACCCAGTACTTC NA TRBV2 NA TRBJ2-5 15
CASSEFFGELFF TGTGCCAGCAGTGAATTCTTCGGGGAGCTGTTTTTT NA TRBV6-1 NA TRBJ2-2 12
CSVGTTGEEQYF TGCAGCGTGGGCACCACAGGGGAAGAGCAGTACTTC few TRBV29-1 TRBD1 TRBJ2-7 12
CASSSWWGRLLNTEAFF TGCGCCAGCAGCTCCTGGTGGGGGCGACTTTTGAACACTGAAGCTTTCTTT once TRBV5-1 NA TRBJ1-1 17
CASSQEGPLQGARVGSKNIQYF TGCGCCAGCAGCCAAGAGGGACCCTTGCAGGGGGCGAGAGTTGGGTCCAAAAACATTCAGTACTTC NA TRBV4-1 TRBD1 TRBJ2-4 22
CASSLATATNEKLFF TGTGCCAGCAGTTTGGCGACAGCAACTAATGAAAAACTGTTTTTT NA TRBV27 NA TRBJ1-4 15
CASSLGTGGGQETQYF TGCGCCAGCAGCTTAGGGACAGGTGGAGGGCAAGAGACCCAGTACTTC NA TRBV5-1 TRBD1 TRBJ2-5 16
CASSWQRGSTDTQYF TGTGCCAGCAGCTGGCAACGGGGTAGCACAGATACGCAGTATTTT once TRBV7-9 NA TRBJ2-3 15
CASSLGQGGGYTF TGCGCCAGCAGCTTGGGACAGGGGGGAGGCTACACCTTC NA TRBV5-1 TRBD1 TRBJ1-2 13
CASSALTASYNEQFF TGTGCCAGCAGCGCACTGACAGCCTCCTACAATGAGCAGTTCTTC NA TRBV7-6 NA TRBJ2-1 15
CASSLGTGTAWDTQYF TGTGCCAGCAGCTTAGGGACTGGGACGGCCTGGGATACGCAGTATTTT NA TRBV11-1 NA TRBJ2-3 16
CASSFIPTDTQYF TGTGCTAGCAGCTTTATCCCCACAGATACGCAGTATTTT NA TRBV7-7 NA TRBJ2-3 13
CAISESGGLAGGPSSYEQYF TGTGCCATCAGTGAGTCAGGGGGACTAGCGGGAGGTCCCAGCTCCTACGAGCAGTACTTC NA TRBV10-3 TRBD2 TRBJ2-7 20
CATGTDTNQPQHF TGTGCCACCGGGACGGACACTAATCAGCCCCAGCATTTT NA TRBV15 NA TRBJ1-5 13
CASSLRLGFYTEAFF TGTGCCAGCAGCTTAAGGTTGGGGTTTTACACTGAAGCTTTCTTT NA TRBV11-2 NA TRBJ1-1 15
CATGAENTIYF TGTGCCACGGGGGCGGAAAACACCATATATTTT NA TRBV7-9 NA TRBJ1-3 11
CASSRDRGKAEAFF TGTGCCAGTAGTAGAGACAGGGGGAAAGCTGAAGCTTTCTTT NA TRBV19 TRBD1 TRBJ1-1 14
CASSRPGTGSSEAFF TGTGCCAGCAGCCGTCCCGGGACAGGGTCCTCTGAAGCTTTCTTT NA TRBV7-9 TRBD1 TRBJ1-1 15
CASSPGLAGETSYEQYF TGTGCCAGCAGCCCTGGACTAGCGGGGGAAACTTCCTACGAGCAGTACTTC NA TRBV5-4 TRBD2 TRBJ2-7 17
CASVPGQGWGSEAFF TGTGCCAGCGTCCCGGGACAGGGATGGGGCTCTGAAGCTTTCTTT NA TRBV25-1 TRBD1 TRBJ1-1 15
CASSLVQGGEKLFF TGTGCCAGCAGCTTGGTACAGGGCGGCGAAAAACTGTTTTTT NA TRBV5-5 NA TRBJ1-4 14
CASSLETSGISYEQYF TGTGCCAGCAGCTTGGAGACTAGCGGGATCTCCTACGAGCAGTACTTC NA TRBV5-6 TRBD2 TRBJ2-7 16
CASSPNQLAANEQFF TGTGCCAGCAGCCCAAATCAACTAGCTGCGAATGAGCAGTTCTTC NA TRBV9 NA TRBJ2-1 15
CASSFEGSYNEQFF TGTGCCAGCAGCTTTGAGGGCTCCTACAATGAGCAGTTCTTC once TRBV7-6 NA TRBJ2-1 14
CASSRGGTFYEQYF TGTGCCAGCAGCCGAGGGGGAACCTTTTACGAGCAGTACTTC NA TRBV27 NA TRBJ2-7 14
CASSATGRTYEQYF TGTGCCAGTAGTGCGACAGGTCGAACCTACGAGCAGTACTTC NA TRBV19 NA TRBJ2-7 14
CAGGSSGGDTDTQYF TGTGCCGGTGGGAGTAGCGGGGGGGACACAGATACGCAGTATTTT once TRBV6-1 TRBD2 TRBJ2-3 15
CASSSARGGETQYF TGTGCCAGCAGTTCCGCAAGGGGAGGAGAGACCCAGTACTTC NA TRBV27 NA TRBJ2-5 14
CASSYKLAGYNEQFF TGTGCCAGCAGTTACAAGCTAGCGGGATACAATGAGCAGTTCTTC NA TRBV6-6 TRBD2 TRBJ2-1 15
CASSQHSNLRETQYF TGTGCCAGCAGTCAGCACAGTAATTTGAGAGAGACCCAGTACTTC NA TRBV27 NA TRBJ2-5 15
CASSLEVASYEQYF TGTGCCAGCAGCTTAGAGGTAGCCTCCTACGAGCAGTACTTC NA TRBV11-2 NA TRBJ2-7 14
CASREGGADTEAFF TGTGCCAGCAGGGAAGGGGGCGCGGACACTGAAGCTTTCTTT NA TRBV2 TRBD1 TRBJ1-1 14
CASRPPSGPEQYF TGTGCCAGCAGACCCCCCTCAGGTCCCGAGCAGTACTTC NA TRBV6-1 NA TRBJ2-7 13
CASRAFGTEAFF TGTGCCAGCAGAGCATTCGGCACTGAAGCTTTCTTT NA TRBV11-2 NA TRBJ1-1 12
CASSLEADGSGGTGELFF TGTGCCAGCAGCTTGGAAGCCGACGGCTCGGGTGGTACCGGGGAGCTGTTTTTT NA TRBV5-4 NA TRBJ2-2 18
CASSQGGWSYEQYF TGCGCCAGCAGCCAAGGGGGGTGGAGCTACGAGCAGTACTTC NA TRBV4-1 NA TRBJ2-7 14
CASSPWGTSTDEQFF TGTGCCAGCAGCCCATGGGGGACTTCAACGGATGAGCAGTTCTTC NA TRBV9 NA TRBJ2-1 15
CASIGMNAGGPYEQFF TGTGCCAGTATCGGGATGAATGCGGGAGGGCCCTATGAGCAGTTCTTC NA TRBV19 TRBD2 TRBJ2-1 16
CASSLETSGGDTQYF TGTGCCAGCAGCTTAGAAACTAGCGGAGGTGATACGCAGTATTTT NA TRBV7-9 TRBD2 TRBJ2-3 15
CASSLEAGLSEQFF TGTGCCAGCAGCTTAGAGGCGGGACTGAGTGAGCAGTTCTTC NA TRBV7-8 NA TRBJ2-1 14
CATRVGGTGDGYTF TGTGCCACCAGAGTCGGTGGGACAGGAGATGGCTACACCTTC NA TRBV15 TRBD1 TRBJ1-2 14
CASSDGGVGHNEQFF TGTGCCAGCAGTGACGGCGGGGTTGGCCACAATGAGCAGTTCTTC NA TRBV6-4 NA TRBJ2-1 15
CASSLNAGSTDTQYF TGTGCCAGCAGCTTAAACGCAGGGTCTACAGATACGCAGTATTTT NA TRBV7-3 NA TRBJ2-3 15
CASSIGPAGGQPQHF TGTGCCAGTAGTATAGGCCCCGCGGGCGGGCAGCCCCAGCATTTT few TRBV19 NA TRBJ1-5 15
CASSSTGLAGFYNEQFF TGTGCCAGCAGTTCCACAGGACTAGCGGGGTTCTACAATGAGCAGTTCTTC NA TRBV27 TRBD2 TRBJ2-1 17
CASRDYVSYEQYF TGTGCCAGCCGCGATTACGTTAGCTACGAGCAGTACTTC few TRBV6-1 NA TRBJ2-7 13
CASLEGVRRKETQYF TGCGCCAGCCTGGAGGGGGTTAGGAGGAAAGAGACCCAGTACTTC NA TRBV10-2 NA TRBJ2-5 15
CASKREAGYYGYTF TGTGCCAGCAAAAGGGAGGCGGGGTACTATGGCTACACCTTC NA TRBV2 NA TRBJ1-2 14
CASSPDSNTEAFF TGTGCCAGCAGCCCAGACAGTAACACTGAAGCTTTCTTT NA TRBV7-8 NA TRBJ1-1 13
CASSVGATNYGYTF TGTGCCAGCAGTGTGGGAGCCACCAACTATGGCTACACCTTC NA TRBV25-1 NA TRBJ1-2 14
CASSVGLNYEQYF TGTGCCAGCAGCGTTGGACTAAACTACGAGCAGTACTTC NA TRBV9 NA TRBJ2-7 13
CASSPGAGGTDTQYF TGTGCCAGCAGCCCAGGGGCAGGGGGCACAGATACGCAGTATTTT NA TRBV7-2 NA TRBJ2-3 15
CASSLRTGVDEQFF TGTGCCAGCAGCCTCCGGACAGGGGTCGATGAGCAGTTCTTC NA TRBV7-8 TRBD1 TRBJ2-1 14
CAWRLAADEQYF TGTGCCTGGAGATTAGCGGCAGACGAGCAGTACTTC once TRBV30 NA TRBJ2-7 12
CAWGGLLRNEQYF TGTGCCTGGGGGGGACTATTGAGGAACGAGCAGTACTTC NA TRBV30 TRBD2 TRBJ2-7 13
CASSEESGEQYF TGTGCCAGCAGCGAGGAGTCGGGCGAGCAGTACTTC NA TRBV7-9 NA TRBJ2-7 12
CASSRFGTDSSYEQYF TGTGCCAGCAGCCGATTCGGGACAGATAGCTCCTACGAGCAGTACTTC NA TRBV4-2 TRBD1 TRBJ2-7 16